Sequencing of this T cell receptor beta chain was carried out in a study of cytomegalovirus exposure and HLA in healthy donors (dated by TCRdb to 2016 to 2017). At the level of the whole study: An earlier analysis of fewer than 750 of the donors reported approximately 300 Gb of sequence data and around 120 million unique TCR beta sequences obtained from about 170 million T cells. An early release that covered more than 550 HLA-typed donors contained 300 to 350 gigabases of sequencing data and around 85 million unique TCR sequences. Of the 350 to 400 genotyped donors, over 70% fell in the genetic ancestry cluster associated with self-reported Caucasian donors. The study aimed to test whether signatures of past pathogen exposure could be identified by cataloging public T cell receptors. Using immunosequencing, the study profiled T cell repertoires from 666 subjects and related those repertoires to cytomegalovirus serostatus. A separate validation cohort of over a hundred different subjects was used in addition to the approximately 610-subject first cohort. To predict cytomegalovirus infection status, the study combined high-throughput TCR immunosequencing, statistical association of individual TCRs with disease status, and machine learning. A later analysis re-analyzed previously published TCR beta repertoires from 600 to 850 donors and added high-resolution HLA genotyping to study TCR occurrence patterns. Rather than using new phenotypic data, the later analysis identified candidate immune exposures from TCR beta sequences and from how often those sequences occurred across donors. To decide whether each TCR beta V gene segment behaved as functional or pseudogenic, an earlier analysis of approximately 620 of the donors relied on high-throughput TCR beta sequencing. Alongside the repertoire data, information on donor age, sex, ethnicity and CMV serostatus was compiled. In a later genetic analysis, genome-wide SNP genotypes for about 55% of the roughly 700 donors were used, and that subset was treated as a discovery cohort. All discovery cohort repertoires had been generated on a single sequencing platform. Both class I and class II loci were covered by HLA typing, at four-digit resolution. The number of typed donors differed by locus: about 620-640 for A, B, C, DRB1 and DQB1; approximately 520 for DQA1; fewer than 610 for DPA1; and around 450 for DPB1. Because of strong linkage in the cohort, roughly five DR-DQ haplotypes were treated as single units for association and clustering. Among around 400 genotyped donors of the cohort, an average of around 240,000 unique TCR beta nucleotide sequences were sequenced per donor, approximately 20% of them non-productive.

The cohort consisted of approximately 670 healthy bone marrow donors. At the time of sampling, all cohort members were nominally healthy, though unrecorded immune exposures were likely present. The donor was CMV seropositive and belonged to the group of more than 250 seropositive cohort members. A peripheral blood sample was collected from each donor, and TCR beta sequencing was performed on peripheral blood mononuclear cells. Genomic DNA was extracted from the blood cell samples with the Qiagen DNeasy Blood Extraction Kit. Library construction relied on the immunoSEQ multiplex PCR assay. For the multiplex PCR, a mixture combining 60 forward primers for TCR Vbeta segments and 13 reverse primers for TCR Jbeta segments was used. A multiplex PCR assay on genomic DNA amplified the CDR3 region of rearranged TCR beta genes. On the Illumina HiSeq System, the amplified TCR beta libraries were sequenced as 87-base-pair reads. In the original analysis: A later analysis tallied some 79 million unique TCR beta chains across the approximately 670 repertoires, and approximately 12 million of those chains were shared by two or more donors. To remove PCR and sequencing errors, raw reads were error-corrected and collapsed into unique sequences using a nearest-neighbor algorithm that merged closely related sequences. CDR3 sequences were aligned to IMGT reference sequences to assign V, D and J gene segments. For a sequence to be retained, a match of at least six nucleotides to both a V gene segment and a J gene segment was required. A rearrangement counted as productive if the CDR3 had no stop codons and remained in frame with V and J, and every other rearrangement counted as non-productive. CDR3 was defined by IMGT convention, running from the second conserved V-encoded cysteine to the conserved J-encoded phenylalanine. In an earlier analysis of just under 600 of the donors, sequences lacking an unambiguous match to a single V gene segment were excluded. An earlier analysis of around 600 of the donors classified V segments as functional when productive rearrangements were above 56.7% and as segregating when the standard deviation between donors was above 5%. A statistical classification framework was built for diagnosing cytomegalovirus status from the catalog of TCR beta chain sequences. V and J gene assignment, in a later analysis, came from comparing TCR nucleotide sequences with IMGT/GENE-DB human TR gene sequences. Using the TCRdist pipeline, a later analysis assigned CDR3 sequences along with most-parsimonious VDJ recombination scenarios. In a later analysis, each TCR beta chain was defined by its CDR3 amino acid sequence together with its V-gene family, and reads lacking a unique V-gene family were excluded. To address suspected cross-contamination and a sequencing artifact, a later analysis removed approximately 600 highly shared, low-generation-probability nucleotide sequences. In a later analysis, a clonal expansion index was calculated for each public chain from normalized within-repertoire ranks of inferred template counts. In a later analysis, generation probabilities were computed using a VDJ recombination model fitted to out-of-frame rearrangements, and the results were checked against IGoR. A later analysis scored TCR-TCR, TCR-HLA and TCR-CMV co-occurrence with hypergeometric tests, applying a repertoire-size bias correction to TCR pairs. To estimate false discovery rates, a later analysis permuted the HLA or CMV assignments 20 times. In a later analysis, co-occurring TCRs were grouped using DBSCAN, with TCRdist sequence similarity added in when clustering inside HLA-allele-positive subsets. Co-occurrence clustering excluded repertoires with fewer than 30,000 or more than 120,000 public chains, plus five with anomalous nucleotide sharing. The clones in this table, taken by TCRdb from immuneACCESS, are in-frame only. Not every clone is retained; where verified, under half of the shortfall comes from an unresolved V gene, and the cause of the rest is unknown. V, J and clone size were drawn from that table, and D and trimming were deduced from the DNA. The sample table lists about 130,000 clones, around 82% of them with a count of one. The ten largest clonotypes hold more than 3.5% of the sample.

The germline V gene specifies SGHDT as CDR1 and YYEEEE as CDR2. V and J lose 4 bases and 6 bases, and a span of 22 bases separates them. From cysteine to phenylalanine, the CDR3 is 16 amino acids long. Just CDR3 DNA is preserved here, 48 bases in frame from base 1. Broader findings and caveats from the paper: Some IMGT-functional V segments, including TRBV6-2 and TRBV6-3, could not be told apart with the 87-base-pair reads, so those segments were excluded. According to a later analysis, TCR association rates differed among HLA loci, with DRB1 alleles showing the most associated TCRs and HLA-C alleles showing the fewest. Correlated functional status among segregating V segments might reflect linkage disequilibrium, but an unknown experimental factor could not be ruled out. Specific HLA alleles were associated with over 15,000 TCR beta sequences at a false discovery rate of 0.05 in a later analysis. In this cohort, only TCR beta chains were sequenced, and detectable features were limited by the absence of alpha or paired-chain data. Several of the top co-occurrence clusters appeared to be linked to parvovirus B19, influenza, CMV and Epstein-Barr virus, according to a later analysis. A few of the identified cytomegalovirus-associated TCR beta chains were confirmed in vitro to be specific for cytomegalovirus antigens. In a later analysis, most CMV-associated TCR beta chains were found to appear HLA-restricted, with HLA associations seemingly driven largely by CMV exposure. The authors suggested that the approach could potentially be extended to other disease states and immunological phenotypes. Because some donors lacked HLA typing at each locus, the association tests relied only on the typed subset. V-gene and J-gene trimming of TCR beta chains was associated with a missense DCLRE1C variant in a later genetic analysis, and the association was replicated in an independent cohort. Presence/absence analyses assumed roughly uniform sequencing depth across donors, an assumption that may not hold. CMV serostatus was the only immune exposure information available for the cohort. A total of 150 to 200 TCR beta chains were listed by the study as associated with cytomegalovirus. A further reported finding was that TCR beta sequences accurately predicted the HLA-A and HLA-B alleles for most subjects in the first cohort. A cluster of highly shared sequence variants was judged likely to represent a technical artifact of the sequencing pipeline. While some public TCRs were present in many individuals, most TCR sequences turned up only very rarely across donors. Compared with the roughly 700-donor mean, donors in an Asian-associated ancestry cluster had fewer N-insertions in productive TCRs, according to a later genetic analysis. A later analysis found that HLA-associated TCR beta chains were more clonally expanded and had lower generation probabilities than equally common non-associated chains. Strong co-occurrence of HLA alleles, especially DR and DQ, made assigning TCR associations to individual alleles difficult. Because counts were too low, around 17 rarely observed V segments, including chromosome 9 orphons, were left out of the earlier analysis of a few hundred of the donors. Cytomegalovirus status was reported to be diagnosed by the classifier with high specificity and sensitivity in both the original and validation cohorts. An earlier analysis of approximately 500 of the donors showed that most TCR beta V segments appeared in productive rearrangements either about 87% or about 30% of the time, which broadly matched IMGT annotations.

Of note for this clone: Its antigen is still unknown. It has no much larger one-base neighbor in the sample; base qualities were not kept.

Sequencing input: PBMCs. Here the chain combines TRBV5-6 and TRBJ1-1, with a tentative D gene TRBD1 over 6 matching bases. The clonotype comes from a woman between 40 and 50 years old in good health and CMV-seropositive. CDR3 region: CASSPIQPGDRAEAFF. The sequence in DNA is TGTGCCAGCAGCCCGATACAGCCAGGGGATCGGGCTGAAGCTTTCTTT.